Below are 9 T cell receptor beta chains sequenced from a single sample in a study of cytomegalovirus exposure and HLA in healthy donors. Vbeta (60) and Jbeta (13) primers were used in the PCR. This table comes from immunoSEQ multiplex PCR, and its TCRdb copy is limited to in-frame clones, with some not included. In the table there are approximately 150,000 clones, about 75% of which are singletons. Sequences were obtained from PBMCs. The receptor set was obtained from a man in his forties in good health and CMV-seropositive.

The chain uses TRBV18 and TRBJ2-7; 10 nucleotides agree with TRBD2. Germline CDR1 KGHSH, CDR2 LQKENI. J was trimmed by 7 bases and V by 3 bases; bases with no gene match: 6. This CDR3 spans 14 amino acids. CDR3 sequence (DNA): TGTGCCAGCTCACCCGGACTAGCGGTTTCGGAGCAGTACTTC. This gives the protein CASSPGLAVSEQYF.

The CDR3: CASTLDRASNQPQHF. In nucleotides, the CDR3 is TGTGCCAGCACCTTAGACAGGGCGAGCAATCAGCCCCAGCATTTT. The gene calls are TRBV6-1 and TRBJ1-5, with 7 bases aligning to TRBD1. The germline V gene has CDR1 MNHNS and CDR2 SASEGT. With V trimmed by 7 bases and J by 1 base, 7 bases remained unmatched. The CDR3 length is 15 residues.

CDR3 DNA sequence: TGCGCCAGCAGCTTGGCGCAGGGGGCCGGCACCGGGGAGCTGTTTTTT. Its translation is CASSLAQGAGTGELFF. The chain employs TRBV5-1 and TRBJ2-2, with 8 bases aligning to TRBD1. The germline V gene has CDR1 SGHRS and CDR2 YFSETQ. V lost 0 bases to trimming and J lost 4 bases; unmatched junction nucleotides: 5. The CDR3 totals 16 residues.

This clone was picked up a small number of times. The rearrangement joins TRBV5-4 to TRBJ2-3, with D maybe TRBD1 (7 bases). V was shortened by 0 bases and J by 6 bases, with 17 bases between the two germline ends. From germline, CDR1 is SGHNT and CDR2 YYREEE (reference sequence). This CDR3 is 16 amino acids long. The CDR3: CASSLGGAEGADTQYF. CDR3 DNA sequence: TGTGCCAGCAGCTTGGGCGGGGCGGAGGGGGCTGATACGCAGTATTTT.

This chain links TRBV18 with TRBJ1-1; 9 bases line up with TRBD1. Germline CDR1 reads KGHSH; CDR2 reads LQKENI. The CDR3 is 15 residues long. V shed 5 bases and J 4 bases; nucleotides not matched to a gene: 8. CDR3: CASSAGQGGITEAFF. Here the CDR3 DNA reads TGTGCCAGCTCAGCGGGACAGGGTGGGATCACTGAAGCTTTCTTT. Looking up the rest from reference TRBV18 and TRBJ1-1 gives the full variable domain: NAGVMQNPRHLVRRRGQEARLRCSPMKGHSHVYWYRQLPEEGLKFMVYLQKENIIDESGMPKERFSAEFPKEGPSILRIQQVVRGDSAAYFCASSAGQGGITEAFFGQGTRLTVV.

In this sample, this clone turned up a few times. This chain connects TRBV28 to TRBJ2-7; the match to TRBD1 covers 7 bases. This CDR3 spans 15 amino acids. With 2 bases clipped from V and 1 base from J, the junction kept 5 bases outside the gene matches. Germline assignment: CDR1 MDHEN and CDR2 SYDVKM. This CDR3 is CASSLEGRGSYEQYF. CDR3 DNA: TGTGCCAGCAGTTTAGAGGGCAGGGGGTCCTACGAGCAGTACTTC.

The gene calls are TRBV23-1 and TRBJ2-1; no reliable D call. TRBV23-1 qualifies as an ORF whose function is uncertain. V was shortened by 11 bases and J by 5 bases, with 19 bases between the two germline ends. CDR3 length equals 14 residues. Here the CDR3 DNA reads TGCGCCCTGGGCCAGCTCTTCTCTCACAATGAGCAGTTCTTC. Translation: CALGQLFSHNEQFF.

This chain uses TRBV10-1 with TRBJ2-5; 7 bases line up with TRBD1. The CDR3 is made up of 12 amino acids. V lost 9 bases, J lost 3 bases, and 4 bases stayed unmatched. Germline CDR1 is WNHNN and CDR2 is SYGVQD (reference sequence). CDR3 region: CARKDRKETQYF. CDR3 bases: TGCGCCAGGAAGGACAGGAAAGAGACCCAGTACTTC.

This chain joins TRBV14 and TRBJ2-1, with 9 positions matching TRBD2. The length of the CDR3 is 19 residues. Germline V gene lookup returns CDR1 SGHDN and CDR2 FVKESK. Losses at the gene ends were 4 bases for V and 6 bases for J; bases not matched to a gene: 19. CDR3: CASSPFPGRGTSLGNEQFF. The CDR3 nucleotides read TGTGCCAGCAGCCCCTTCCCAGGGCGAGGGACTAGCCTCGGCAATGAGCAGTTCTTC.